Shown below are 18 T cell receptor beta chains from a single sample sequenced in a study of CD8 T cells in ankylosing spondylitis. These receptors are not linked to any known antigen. Broader study findings: A motif in TCR beta, a set of several highly homologous variants, appeared characteristic of ankylosing spondylitis blood.

Each CDR3 protein is one row after TCRdb ran MiXCR on the 5' RACE reads. The profile shows 350,000 to 550,000 distinct CDR3 sequences, 25% to 30% of them singletons. Sequenced sample: blood, either unsorted or a sorted T cell fraction (not recorded which). These receptors were collected from a male donor with ankylosing spondylitis.

Only one count was recorded for this clonotype. As DNA, the CDR3 is TGCAGTGCTAGTAGGAGCGGGAGAGTCACAGATACGCAGTATTTT. This encodes CSASRSGRVTDTQYF. J is TRBJ2-3 and V is TRBV20-1; TRBD2 agrees at 8 bases. The CDR3 is made up of 15 amino acids. Germline V lookup: CDR1 DFQATT, CDR2 SNEGSKA (reference sequence). The trim removed 3 bases at V and 2 bases at J, leaving 7 bases unmatched.

This clonotype has only a few counts. This CDR3 reads CASSQSDEQFF. Written as DNA, the CDR3 is TGTGCCAGCAGCCAGTCGGATGAGCAGTTCTTC. This sequence joins TRBV3-1 and TRBJ2-1; D is uncertain. The V end lost 3 bases, the J end lost 8 bases, and 5 bases lay between the germline ends. The germline CDR1 and CDR2 sequences are LGHDT and YNNKEL (reference sequence). The CDR3 is made up of 11 amino acids.

This clonotype was observed a handful of times. V is TRBV7-8 and J is TRBJ2-1; D is undetermined. Germline CDR1 is SGHVS and CDR2 is FQNEAQ. The CDR3 consists of 14 residues. The V end was cut by 6 bases, the J end by 5 bases, with 14 bases between. As DNA, the CDR3 is TGTGCCAGCAGACCCAACGAAGGCCACAATGAGCAGTTCTTC. This translates into CASRPNEGHNEQFF.

This clonotype was seen more than once but under ten times. The chain couples TRBV5-1 to TRBJ2-1; 12 bases align to TRBD2. CDR1 and CDR2 (germline): SGHRS, YFSETQ. With V trimmed by 1 base and J by 5 bases, 4 bases remained unmatched. The CDR3 is made up of 16 amino acids. The chain's CDR3 is CASSLPTSGRNNEQFF. DNA of the CDR3: TGCGCCAGCAGCTTGCCTACTAGCGGGAGGAACAATGAGCAGTTCTTC.

This clonotype was seen a few times. This sequence joins TRBV20-1 and TRBJ2-3; 15 positions match TRBD2. Looked up from germline, CDR1 is DFQATT and CDR2 is SNEGSKA (reference sequence). The trim removed 0 bases at V and 0 bases at J, leaving 4 bases unmatched. The CDR3 has 18 residues. The CDR3 DNA sequence: TGCAGTGCTAGAGATCCCGGACTAGCGGGAGGGAGCACAGATACGCAGTATTTT. Encoded protein: CSARDPGLAGGSTDTQYF.

The V call is TRBV4-2, the J call TRBJ1-4; D perhaps matches TRBD1 (6 bases). CDR1 is LGHNA and CDR2 is YNFKEQ in the germline V gene. This CDR3 has 17 residues. V was cut by 0 bases and J by 8 bases, with 19 bases left in between. Here the CDR3 DNA reads TGTGCCAGCAGCCAAGATCCGGGGGCGGGGGTTGAGGAAAAACTGTTTTTT. It yields the protein CASSQDPGAGVEEKLFF.

This CDR3 is CASSRLGQGNNQPQHF. The CDR3 DNA sequence: TGTGCCAGCAGCAGACTGGGACAGGGAAACAATCAGCCCCAGCATTTT. The chain links TRBV7-8 to TRBJ1-5; the match to TRBD1 covers 9 bases. Germline CDR1 is SGHVS and CDR2 is FQNEAQ. This CDR3 is built from 16 residues. After removal of 5 bases from V and 3 bases from J, the junction contained 8 bases not matched to a gene.

The rearrangement joins TRBV3-1 to TRBJ2-1; the match to TRBD2 covers 11 bases. Germline V gene sequence: CDR1 LGHDT, CDR2 YNNKEL (reference sequence). J was trimmed by 8 bases and V by 0 bases; bases with no gene match: 3. The CDR3 consists of 15 residues. This chain's CDR3 is CASSQDYSGGDEQFF. CDR3 nucleotides: TGTGCCAGCAGCCAAGATTATAGCGGGGGGGATGAGCAGTTCTTC.

There are a few counts of this clonotype. V gene TRBV20-1 combines with J gene TRBJ2-3, with TRBD2 as a possible D gene (6 bases). The V and J ends lost 4 bases and 1 base respectively, with 15 bases between them. The CDR3 covers 15 residues. The germline gives CDR1 DFQATT, CDR2 SNEGSKA (reference sequence). CDR3 region: CSATRDWDGTDTQYF. The CDR3 region has the DNA TGCAGTGCTACCCGGGACTGGGATGGCACAGATACGCAGTATTTT.

J is TRBJ1-4 and V is TRBV4-2; D is possibly TRBD1 (5 bases). The CDR3 runs 12 residues. Per the germline V gene, CDR1 is LGHNA and CDR2 is YNFKEQ. V lost 0 bases, J lost 11 bases, and 7 bases lay in between. Here the CDR3 DNA reads TGTGCCAGCAGCCAAGAGGAGGGGAAACTGTTTTTT. Translation gives CASSQEEGKLFF.

The rearrangement links TRBV3-1 to TRBJ2-7; TRBD1 might be the D (5 bases). Deletions cut 4 bases from V and 1 base from J, with 14 bases between. The CDR3 sequence is 15 residues long. Per the germline V gene, CDR1 is LGHDT and CDR2 is YNNKEL (reference sequence). CDR3 residues: CASSRGSDLSYEQYF. The CDR3 nucleotides are TGTGCCAGCAGCCGGGGCAGCGACCTTTCCTACGAGCAGTACTTC.

Judged by abundance, this clonotype is medium-sized (0.01 to 0.1%). The V gene is TRBV12-3 or TRBV12-4, the J gene TRBJ1-5, with D maybe TRBD1 (5 bases). V lost 7 bases and J lost 6, with 13 bases in between. The CDR3 has 13 residues. CDR3 sequence reads: CASTRGEGQPQHF. The CDR3 DNA is TGTGCCAGCACCCGAGGGGAGGGTCAGCCCCAGCATTTT.

This clonotype has more than one count but fewer than ten. This rearrangement joins TRBV5-1 to TRBJ2-1, with D possibly being TRBD2 (5 bases). Trimming stripped 0 bases from V and 1 base from J, with 11 bases between. Germline CDR1 and CDR2: SGHRS and YFSETQ. The CDR3 extends over 16 amino acids. The CDR3: CASSLDGGSSYNEQFF. In DNA form, the CDR3 reads TGCGCCAGCAGCTTGGACGGCGGGTCTTCCTACAATGAGCAGTTCTTC.

Only a few counts were recorded for this clonotype. This chain joins TRBV5-6 and TRBJ2-4, with 7 bases fitting TRBD2. Per the germline V gene, CDR1 is SGHDT and CDR2 is YYEEEE. The J segment lost 0 bases and the V segment lost 4 bases, leaving 7 bases of the junction unmatched. The CDR3 runs 16 residues. This CDR3 reads CASSLRGGVAKNIQYF. The CDR3 coding sequence is TGTGCCAGCAGCCTTCGGGGAGGGGTAGCCAAAAACATTCAGTACTTC.

V usage is TRBV5-1 and J usage is TRBJ1-1; no clear D gene. The germline CDR1 and CDR2 sequences are SGHRS and YFSETQ. Trimming stripped 2 bases from V and 0 bases from J, with 17 bases between. The CDR3 has 17 residues. CDR3 loop: CASSFGRLSRMNTEAFF. The CDR3 DNA sequence: TGCGCCAGCAGCTTCGGCCGACTCTCCCGGATGAACACTGAAGCTTTCTTT.

The chain combines TRBV9 with TRBJ2-7; 8 bases match TRBD2. The V segment lost 2 bases and the J segment 3 bases; nucleotides outside the gene matches: 7. Looked up from germline, CDR1 is SGDLS and CDR2 is YYNGEE. This CDR3 has 15 residues. CDR3 nucleotides: TGTGCCAGCAGCGTCGGGGGGGGCAGATACTACGAGCAGTACTTC. It yields the protein CASSVGGGRYYEQYF. Drawing the rest from reference TRBV9 and TRBJ2-7, the complete variable domain is DSGVTQTPKHLITATGQRVTLRCSPRSGDLSVYWYQQSLDQGLQFLIQYYNGEERAKGNILERFSAQQFPDLHSELNLSSLELGDSALYFCASSVGGGRYYEQYFGPGTRLTVT.

Here the CDR3 DNA reads TGTGCCAGCAGCTTCACCCCCCGGGACAACCCCTACGAGCAGTACTTC. It specifies CASSFTPRDNPYEQYF. This chain joins TRBV5-6 and TRBJ2-7; the D gene is possibly TRBD1 (6 bases). The CDR3 has 16 residues. Germline V gene data show CDR1 as SGHDT and CDR2 as YYEEEE. The ends were cut back, 2 bases at V and 2 bases at J, with 17 bases in the middle.

The chain uses TRBV6-1 and TRBJ2-4; perhaps TRBD1 as D (5 bases). This CDR3 has 15 amino acids. Germline CDR1 is MNHNS and CDR2 is SASEGT. Trimming cost V 5 bases and J 0 bases, with 11 bases left between them. This CDR3 reads CASSQGLLAKNIQYF. The CDR3 bases are TGTGCCAGCAGTCAGGGCCTTCTAGCCAAAAACATTCAGTACTTC.